There are a few counts of the clone carrying this T cell receptor beta chain. Sequencing used immunoSEQ multiplex PCR; TCRdb keeps in-frame clones, though not all of them. Of tens of thousands of clones in the sample, just under 75% were seen once. This record belongs to a study of ipilimumab plus nivolumab after autologous stem cell transplantation. V lost 2 bases, J lost 2 bases, and 10 bases lay in between. The germline gives CDR1 GTSNPN, CDR2 SVGIG (reference sequence). The CDR3 spans 13 residues. This material consisted of PBMCs, taken in a trial of ipilimumab plus nivolumab as post-transplant consolidation. The V and J genes are TRBV30 and TRBJ2-7, with a weak D call TRBD2 (5 bases). This receptor was taken from a male donor with diffuse large B-cell lymphoma. In nucleotides, the CDR3 is TGTGCCTGGAGTCCCGGGATCCCCTACGAGCAGTACTTC. Protein product: CAWSPGIPYEQYF.